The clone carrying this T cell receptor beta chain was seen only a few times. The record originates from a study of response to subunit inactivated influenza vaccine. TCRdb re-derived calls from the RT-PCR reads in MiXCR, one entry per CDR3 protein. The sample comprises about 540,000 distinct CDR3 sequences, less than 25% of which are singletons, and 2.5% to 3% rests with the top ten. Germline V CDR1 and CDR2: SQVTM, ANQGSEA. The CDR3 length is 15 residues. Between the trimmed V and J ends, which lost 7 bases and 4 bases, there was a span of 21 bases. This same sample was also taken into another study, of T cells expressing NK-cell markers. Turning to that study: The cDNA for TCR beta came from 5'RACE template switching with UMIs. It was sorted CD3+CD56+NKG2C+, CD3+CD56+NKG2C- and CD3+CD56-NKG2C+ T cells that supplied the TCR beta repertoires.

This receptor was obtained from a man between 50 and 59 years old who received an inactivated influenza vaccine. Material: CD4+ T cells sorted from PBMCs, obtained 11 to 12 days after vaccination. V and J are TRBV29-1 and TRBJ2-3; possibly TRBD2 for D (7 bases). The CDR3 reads CSAPGWGGGPDTQYF. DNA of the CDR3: TGCAGCGCTCCGGGCTGGGGGGGGGGCCCAGATACGCAGTATTTT.